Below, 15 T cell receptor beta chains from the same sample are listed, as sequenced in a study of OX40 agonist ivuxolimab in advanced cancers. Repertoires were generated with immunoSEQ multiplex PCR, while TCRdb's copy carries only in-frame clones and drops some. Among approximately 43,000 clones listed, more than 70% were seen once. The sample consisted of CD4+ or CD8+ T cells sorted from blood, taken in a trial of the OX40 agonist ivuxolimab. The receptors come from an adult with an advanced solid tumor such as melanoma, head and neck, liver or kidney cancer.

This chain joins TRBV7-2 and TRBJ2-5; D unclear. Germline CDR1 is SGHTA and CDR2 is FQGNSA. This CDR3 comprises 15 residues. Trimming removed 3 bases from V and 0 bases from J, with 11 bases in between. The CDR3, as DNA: TGTGCCAGCAGCTTCCGACATGGGGACCAAGAGACCCAGTACTTC. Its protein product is CASSFRHGDQETQYF.

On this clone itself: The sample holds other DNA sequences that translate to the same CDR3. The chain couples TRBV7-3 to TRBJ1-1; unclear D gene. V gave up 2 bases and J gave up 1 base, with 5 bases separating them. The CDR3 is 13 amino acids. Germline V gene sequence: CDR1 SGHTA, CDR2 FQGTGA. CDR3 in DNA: TGTGCCAGCAGCTTACAAGGGAACACTGAAGCTTTCTTT. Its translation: CASSLQGNTEAFF.

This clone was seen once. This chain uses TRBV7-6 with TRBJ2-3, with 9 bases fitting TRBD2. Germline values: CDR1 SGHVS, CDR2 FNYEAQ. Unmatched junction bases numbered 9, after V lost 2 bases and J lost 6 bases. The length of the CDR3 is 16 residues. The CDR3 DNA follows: TGTGCCAGCAGCTTACTACCGGGACTAGCTGCGGATACGCAGTATTTT. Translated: CASSLLPGLAADTQYF.

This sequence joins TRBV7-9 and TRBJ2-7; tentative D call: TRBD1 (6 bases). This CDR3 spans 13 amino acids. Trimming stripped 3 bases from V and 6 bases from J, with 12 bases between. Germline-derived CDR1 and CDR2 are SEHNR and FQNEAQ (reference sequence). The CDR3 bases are TGTGCCAGCAGCTTCTGGGGCAGGGGCGAGCAGTACTTC. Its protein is CASSFWGRGEQYF.

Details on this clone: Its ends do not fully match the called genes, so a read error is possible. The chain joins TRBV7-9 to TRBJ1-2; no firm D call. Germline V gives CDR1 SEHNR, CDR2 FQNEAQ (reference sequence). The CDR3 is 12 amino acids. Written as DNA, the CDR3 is TGTGCCAGCAGCTTAGAGCTGCCGCCTTTGGCCTTC. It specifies CASSLELPPLAF. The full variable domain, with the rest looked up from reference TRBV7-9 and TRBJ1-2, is DTGVSQNPRHKITKRGQNVTFRCDPISEHNRLYWYRQTLGQGPEFLTYFQNEAQLEKSRLLSDRFSAERPKGSFSTLEIQRTEQGDSAMYLCASSLELPPLAFGSGTRLTVV.

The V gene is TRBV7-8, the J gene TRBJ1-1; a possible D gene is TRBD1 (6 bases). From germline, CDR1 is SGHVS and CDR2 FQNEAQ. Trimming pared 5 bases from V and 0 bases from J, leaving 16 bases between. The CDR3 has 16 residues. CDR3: CASSPGTFRLNTEAFF. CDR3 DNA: TGTGCCAGCAGCCCAGGGACATTTAGGTTGAACACTGAAGCTTTCTTT.

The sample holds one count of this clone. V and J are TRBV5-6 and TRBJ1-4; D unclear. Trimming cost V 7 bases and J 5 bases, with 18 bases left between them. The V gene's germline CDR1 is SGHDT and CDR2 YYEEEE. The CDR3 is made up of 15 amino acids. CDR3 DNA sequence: TGTGCCAGCGCGCCTAGCCTCCTCCCCAATGAAAAACTGTTTTTT. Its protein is CASAPSLLPNEKLFF.

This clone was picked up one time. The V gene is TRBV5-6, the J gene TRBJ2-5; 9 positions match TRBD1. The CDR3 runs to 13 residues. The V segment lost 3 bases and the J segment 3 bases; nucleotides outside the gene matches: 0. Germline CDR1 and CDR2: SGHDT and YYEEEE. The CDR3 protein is CASSWDREETQYF. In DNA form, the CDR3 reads TGTGCCAGCAGCTGGGACAGGGAAGAGACCCAGTACTTC.

CDR3 in amino acids: CASSPLGGGYQPQHF. Here the CDR3 DNA reads TGCGCCAGCAGCCCCCTGGGGGGCGGGTATCAGCCCCAGCATTTT. The chain carries TRBV5-1 and TRBJ1-5; tentatively, D is TRBD1 (6 bases). Trimming took 4 bases from V and 5 from J, leaving 16 bases between them. The CDR3 is made up of 15 amino acids. Germline V gene data show CDR1 as SGHRS and CDR2 as YFSETQ.

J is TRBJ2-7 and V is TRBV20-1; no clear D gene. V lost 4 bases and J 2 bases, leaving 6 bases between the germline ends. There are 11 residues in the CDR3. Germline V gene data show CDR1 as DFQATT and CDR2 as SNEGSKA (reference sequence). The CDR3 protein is CSAKSAYEQYF. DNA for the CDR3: TGCAGTGCTAAAAGCGCCTACGAGCAGTACTTC.

The CDR3 DNA is TGTGCCAGCAGCCTACAGGGTAACTATGGCTACACCTTC. This gives the protein CASSLQGNYGYTF. J is TRBJ1-2 and V is TRBV5-4; tentatively, D is TRBD1 (6 bases). Trimming removed 4 bases at V and 1 base at J, with 8 bases between. Germline V gives CDR1 SGHNT, CDR2 YYREEE (reference sequence). The CDR3 consists of 13 residues.

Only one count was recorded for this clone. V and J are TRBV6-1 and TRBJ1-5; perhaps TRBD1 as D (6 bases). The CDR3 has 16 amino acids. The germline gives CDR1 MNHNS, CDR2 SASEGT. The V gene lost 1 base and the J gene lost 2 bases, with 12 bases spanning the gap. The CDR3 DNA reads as TGTGCCAGCAGTGAAGTAGGGGGGATTGGCAATCAGCCCCAGCATTTT. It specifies CASSEVGGIGNQPQHF.

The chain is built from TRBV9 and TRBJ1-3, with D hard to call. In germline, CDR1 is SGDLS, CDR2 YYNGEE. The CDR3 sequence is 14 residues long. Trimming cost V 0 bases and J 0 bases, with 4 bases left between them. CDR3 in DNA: TGTGCCAGCAGCGTAGAGCCCTCTGGAAACACCATATATTTT. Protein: CASSVEPSGNTIYF.

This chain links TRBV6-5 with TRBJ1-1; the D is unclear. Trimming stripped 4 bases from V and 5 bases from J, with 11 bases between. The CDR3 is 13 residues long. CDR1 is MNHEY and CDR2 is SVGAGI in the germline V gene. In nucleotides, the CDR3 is TGTGCCAGCAGTTTATTTCGGAGTACTGAAGCTTTCTTT. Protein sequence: CASSLFRSTEAFF.

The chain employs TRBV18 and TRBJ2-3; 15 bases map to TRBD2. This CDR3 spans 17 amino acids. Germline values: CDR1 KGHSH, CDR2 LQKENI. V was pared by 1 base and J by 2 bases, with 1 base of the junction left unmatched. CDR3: CASSPRTSGGATDTQYF. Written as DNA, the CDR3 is TGTGCCAGCTCACCACGGACTAGCGGGGGGGCCACAGATACGCAGTATTTT.